The following is a TCR beta chain sequence with its context. What it recognizes is unknown. The CDR3 extends over 12 amino acids. The germline V gene has CDR1 SGHRS and CDR2 YFSETQ. V gave up 5 bases and J gave up 3 bases, with 9 bases separating them. This sample was included in a study of post-analysis software for immune sequencing data. Study-level findings and limits: About five TRBV segments, including TRBV5-6, TRBV5-1 and TRBV20-1, were more frequent in patients than controls. Strong co-clustering by F measure was seen for same-batch samples. Patients with multiple sclerosis recorded significantly lower normalized Chao1 diversity than controls, the study found.

Researchers reported that TCR beta cDNA libraries carried unique molecular identifiers. One entry per CDR3 protein, called by TCRdb with MiXCR from the PCR reads. The sample includes roughly 800,000 distinct CDR3 sequences, approximately 53% of them seen just once. The sequence was obtained from a girl aged 5-17 years with multiple sclerosis. The chain employs TRBV5-1 and TRBJ2-7; D is possibly TRBD1 (6 bases). The sequenced sample consisted of blood. CDR3 in DNA: TGCGCCAGCAGAAAGGACAGCTACGAGCAGTACTTC. Encoded protein: CASRKDSYEQYF.